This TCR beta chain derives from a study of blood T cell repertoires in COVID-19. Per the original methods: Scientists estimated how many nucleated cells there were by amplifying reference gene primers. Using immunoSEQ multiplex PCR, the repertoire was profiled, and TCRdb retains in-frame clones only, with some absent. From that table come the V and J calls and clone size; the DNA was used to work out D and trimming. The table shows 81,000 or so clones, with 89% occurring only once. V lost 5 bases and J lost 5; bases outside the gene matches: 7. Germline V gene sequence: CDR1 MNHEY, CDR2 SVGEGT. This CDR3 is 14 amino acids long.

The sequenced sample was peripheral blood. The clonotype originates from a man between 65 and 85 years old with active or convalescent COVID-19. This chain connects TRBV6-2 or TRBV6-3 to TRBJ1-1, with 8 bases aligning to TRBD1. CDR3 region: CASSEGQVITEAFF. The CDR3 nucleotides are TGTGCCAGCAGTGAGGGACAGGTAATTACTGAAGCTTTCTTT.